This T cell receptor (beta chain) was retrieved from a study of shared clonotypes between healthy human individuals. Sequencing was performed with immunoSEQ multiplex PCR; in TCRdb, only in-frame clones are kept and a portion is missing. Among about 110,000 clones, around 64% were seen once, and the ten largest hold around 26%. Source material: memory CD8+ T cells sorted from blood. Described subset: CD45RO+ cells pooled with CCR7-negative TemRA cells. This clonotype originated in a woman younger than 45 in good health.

CDR3 bases: TGTGCCAGCAGTGACCAGAGAGGCGGGGAGCTGTTTTTT. Protein product: CASSDQRGGELFF. This chain joins TRBV6-6 and TRBJ2-2; D is uncertain. Germline values: CDR1 MNHNY, CDR2 SVGAGI (reference sequence). V lost 5 bases and J 7 bases, leaving 11 bases between the germline ends. The CDR3 is 13 amino acids.